This T cell receptor (beta chain) originates from a study of OX40 agonist ivuxolimab in advanced cancers. Across the whole study: Ivuxolimab, an antibody that agonizes OX40 (CD134), was administered to the patients. There were three patients with partial responses, one having hepatocellular carcinoma and two cutaneous melanoma.

Notes on this clone: Its antigen is as yet unknown.

Libraries were prepared by immunoSEQ multiplex PCR; TCRdb keeps only in-frame clonotypes and omits some of them. The sample carries tens of thousands of clones, less than 90% recorded once. Notes on the study in general: At 0.1 to 3.0 mg/kg, clonal expansion of CD4+ and CD8+ blood T cells had occurred by week 6. Low clonal expansion, among the lowest seen, marked partial responders at 0.1-3.0 mg/kg.

Here the sequenced sample was CD4+ or CD8+ T cells sorted from blood, taken in a trial of the OX40 agonist ivuxolimab. The TCR sequence derives from an adult with an advanced solid tumor such as melanoma, head and neck, liver or kidney cancer.

The CDR3 sequence is CAWSKAGARNEQFF. The CDR3 region has the DNA TGTGCCTGGAGTAAAGCGGGAGCTCGGAATGAGCAGTTCTTC. The genes are TRBV30 and TRBJ2-1, with 8 bases matching TRBD2. The V segment lost 2 bases and the J segment 7 bases; nucleotides outside the gene matches: 7. CDR3 length: 14 amino acids. Germline CDR1 GTSNPN, CDR2 SVGIG (reference sequence).